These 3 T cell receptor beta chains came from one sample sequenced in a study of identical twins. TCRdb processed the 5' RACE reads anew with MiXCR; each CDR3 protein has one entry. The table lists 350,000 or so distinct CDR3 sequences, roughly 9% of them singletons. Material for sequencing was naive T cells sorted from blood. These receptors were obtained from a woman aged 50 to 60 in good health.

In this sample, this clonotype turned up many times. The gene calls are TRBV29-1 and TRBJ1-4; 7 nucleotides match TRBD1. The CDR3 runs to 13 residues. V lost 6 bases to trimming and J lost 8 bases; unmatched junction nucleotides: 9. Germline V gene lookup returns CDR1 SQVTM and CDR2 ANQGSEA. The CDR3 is CSVRRQGDEKLFF. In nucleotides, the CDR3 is TGCAGCGTCCGGCGACAGGGCGACGAAAAACTGTTTTTT.

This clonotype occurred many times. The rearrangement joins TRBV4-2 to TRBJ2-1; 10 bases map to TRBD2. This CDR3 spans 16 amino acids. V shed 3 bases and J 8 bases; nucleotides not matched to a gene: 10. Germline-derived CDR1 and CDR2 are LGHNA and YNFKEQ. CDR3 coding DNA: TGTGCCAGCAGCCAGGCCCCTAGCGGGAGTAGCTATGAGCAGTTCTTC. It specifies CASSQAPSGSSYEQFF.

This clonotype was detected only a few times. Here the CDR3 DNA reads TGTGCCAGCAGCCAAGACCTGGACAGGGGGAATGAAAAACTGTTTTTT. Protein sequence: CASSQDLDRGNEKLFF. The V gene is TRBV3-1, the J gene TRBJ1-4, with 10 bases identical to TRBD1. CDR1 is LGHDT, CDR2 YNNKEL, per germline (reference sequence). V lost 0 bases, J lost 5 bases, and 3 bases stayed unmatched. The CDR3 has 16 residues.